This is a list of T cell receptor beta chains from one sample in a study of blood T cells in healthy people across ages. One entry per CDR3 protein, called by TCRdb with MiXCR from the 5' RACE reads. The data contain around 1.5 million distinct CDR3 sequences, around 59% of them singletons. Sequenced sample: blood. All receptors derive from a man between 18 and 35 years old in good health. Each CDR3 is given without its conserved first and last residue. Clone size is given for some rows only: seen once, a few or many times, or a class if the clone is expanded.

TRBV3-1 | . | ASSPSGQGLYEQY
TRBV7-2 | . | ASSEDTFNQPQH
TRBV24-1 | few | ATAGKGAQYNEQF
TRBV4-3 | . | ASSDDRARMETQY
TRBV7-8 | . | ASTKGGLGSPLH
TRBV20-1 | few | SAWGLAGMSSYNEQF
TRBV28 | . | ASSSPPGRGNSYNEQF
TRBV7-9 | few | ASSPLDQPQH
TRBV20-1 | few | SARASGGQYNEQF
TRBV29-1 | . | SVEDTGGRRNIQY
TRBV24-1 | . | ATSPPNQPQH
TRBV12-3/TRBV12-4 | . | ASRAPDRPSYEQY
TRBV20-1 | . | SARSGAESYEQY
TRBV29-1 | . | SVEDPRGLHYEQY
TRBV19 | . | DSTSGQGASGYT
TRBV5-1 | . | ASSSLYRTPNTEAF
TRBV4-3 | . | ASSQDQVNEQF
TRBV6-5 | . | ASSYNRIGPLGTEAF
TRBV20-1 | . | SARQVYNEQY
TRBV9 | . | ASSVGAGFGNEQF
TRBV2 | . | ASSDDAYNSPLH
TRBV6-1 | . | ASERHTEAF
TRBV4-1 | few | ASSQGTGRTYEQY
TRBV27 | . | ASSLRFLSNQPQH
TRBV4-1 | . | ASSQVQLSAFGEQF
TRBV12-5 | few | ASGSHTTGEEETQY
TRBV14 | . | ASSGVAGTYEQY
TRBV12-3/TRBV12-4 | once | ASSQSRSEQF
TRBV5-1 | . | ASRRAIEDEKLF
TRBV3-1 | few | ASSHHAANQPQH
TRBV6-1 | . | ASSKGVSEEQY
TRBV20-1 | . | SARAGGYSYNEQY
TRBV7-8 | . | ASSPRANVYEQY
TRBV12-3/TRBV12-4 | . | ASSSRDSFIYGDSPLH
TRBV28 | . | ASSAGTGRFETQY
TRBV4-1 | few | ASSRAEGGFDEQF
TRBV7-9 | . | ASSFTGWGANVLT
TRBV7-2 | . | ASSLAISGLANEQY
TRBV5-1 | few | ASSLVPGQYNEQF
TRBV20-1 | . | SASNLRSSYNEQF
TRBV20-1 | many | SAPAGDTQY
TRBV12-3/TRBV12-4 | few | ASSSLAGAMDEQY
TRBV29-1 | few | SVLGQQQETQY
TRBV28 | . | ASSQTGSGYT
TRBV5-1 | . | ASSREGTGSYNEQF
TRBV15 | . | ATSRDLQGIYEQY
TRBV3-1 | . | ASSPELAGGSYNEQF
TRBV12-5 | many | ASSQAGEETQY
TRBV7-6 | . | ASSLSVRGSSYEQY
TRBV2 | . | ASITRDYYGYT
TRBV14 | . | ASSVRGAGNSPLH